This TCR beta chain was sequenced in a study of blood T cell repertoires in COVID-19. Study-wide context: There were acute and convalescent COVID-19 samples, and they came from the United States, Italy and Spain. The cDNA or gDNA used as material had been derived from T cells, B-cell-depleted T cells, or PBMCs.

This CDR3 is 12 amino acids long. V gave up 11 bases and J gave up 5 bases, with 16 bases separating them. Germline V gene data show CDR1 as WSHSY and CDR2 as SAAADI. Adults between about 18 and 89 years of age took part from approximately 24 US areas. Assignment of participants to cohorts was predicated upon participant-reported clinical history. Libraries were prepared by immunoSEQ multiplex PCR; TCRdb keeps only in-frame clonotypes and omits some of them. There are about 230,000 clones in the sample; roughly nine tenths occur only once, and less than 4% lies in the top ten. Material: PBMCs or T cells enriched from blood (not recorded which). The source is a woman in her thirties with acute COVID-19. The V and J genes are TRBV10-2 and TRBJ2-7, with a possible D match to TRBD1 (6 bases). The CDR3 nucleotides are TGCGCCGGGGGCAGGGCCTTTGACGAGCAGTACTTC. Its protein product is CAGGRAFDEQYF.